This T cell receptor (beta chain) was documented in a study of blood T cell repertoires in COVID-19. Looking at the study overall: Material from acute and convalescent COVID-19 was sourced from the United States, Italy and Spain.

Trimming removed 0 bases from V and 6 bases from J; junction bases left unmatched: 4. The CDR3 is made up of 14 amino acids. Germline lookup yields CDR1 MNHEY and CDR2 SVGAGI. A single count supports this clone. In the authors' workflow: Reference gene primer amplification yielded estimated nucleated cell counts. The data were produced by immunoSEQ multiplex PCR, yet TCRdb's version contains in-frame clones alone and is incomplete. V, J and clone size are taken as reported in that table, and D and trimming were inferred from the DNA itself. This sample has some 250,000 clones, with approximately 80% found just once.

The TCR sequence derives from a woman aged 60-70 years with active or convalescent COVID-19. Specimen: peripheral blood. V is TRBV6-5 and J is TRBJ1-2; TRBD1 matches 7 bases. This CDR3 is CASSYSSRGDGYTF. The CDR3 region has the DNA TGTGCCAGCAGTTACTCGTCCAGGGGGGATGGCTACACCTTC.